A single sample gave rise to the 8 T cell receptor beta chains below, sequenced in a study of neurological immune-mediated disorders. In TCRdb, the 5' RACE reads were re-called with MiXCR into one record per CDR3 protein. The profile shows roughly 62,000 distinct CDR3 sequences, roughly 2.5% of them singletons. The sequenced sample consisted of PBMCs. All receptors derive from a man between 50 and 59 years old with multiple sclerosis.

This clonotype appeared many times. The chain joins TRBV7-2 to TRBJ2-7; 10 bases match TRBD2. The CDR3 consists of 14 residues. V shed 7 bases, J shed 6 bases, and the junction held 9 bases outside the gene matches. CDR1 and CDR2 (germline): SGHTA, FQGNSA. The CDR3 reads CASNNLAGGGEQYF. The CDR3 coding sequence is TGTGCCAGCAACAATTTAGCGGGGGGCGGCGAGCAGTACTTC.

This clonotype showed up many times. The chain couples TRBV11-3 to TRBJ2-7, with no clear D. There are 13 residues in the CDR3. The V and J ends lost 5 bases and 3 bases respectively, with 11 bases between them. CDR1 is SGHNT and CDR2 is YENEEA in the germline V gene. CDR3 sequence reads: CASSRTTGYEQYF. Written as DNA, the CDR3 is TGTGCCAGCAGCCGGACGACTGGCTACGAGCAGTACTTC.

This clonotype was seen ten or more times. V usage is TRBV6-5 and J usage is TRBJ2-3; 9 positions agree with TRBD1. Germline trimming cut 8 bases from V and 1 base from J; bases unmatched to any gene: 7. This CDR3 is 15 amino acids long. Germline V gene data show CDR1 as MNHEY and CDR2 as SVGAGI. CDR3 sequence (DNA): TGTGCCAGCCATGACAGGGGGTTATGCACAGATACGCAGTATTTT. It specifies CASHDRGLCTDTQYF.

This clonotype was seen at least ten times. This chain uses TRBV12-3 or TRBV12-4 with TRBJ1-5; maybe TRBD1 (5 bases). The CDR3 consists of 16 residues. V lost 0 bases and J lost 6, with 15 bases in between. CDR3 sequence: CASSLAGGGVPQPQHF. The CDR3 DNA reads as TGTGCCAGCAGTTTAGCGGGTGGGGGGGTCCCTCAGCCCCAGCATTTT.

This clonotype was counted many times. The V call is TRBV19, the J call TRBJ2-2; 12 bases are a match to TRBD2. J was trimmed by 6 bases and V by 5 bases; bases with no gene match: 1. This CDR3 has 14 amino acids. Germline values: CDR1 LNHDA, CDR2 SQIVND (reference sequence). The DNA of the CDR3 is TGTGCCAGTAGTGGACTAGCGGGGTCCGGGGAGCTGTTTTTT. It translates to CASSGLAGSGELFF. Complete variable domain (other parts from reference TRBV19 and TRBJ2-2): DGGITQSPKYLFRKEGQNVTLSCEQNLNHDAMYWYRQDPGQGLRLIYYSQIVNDFQKGDIAEGYSVSREKKESFPLTVTSAQKNPTAFYLCASSGLAGSGELFFGEGSRLTVL.

This clonotype was seen many times. The CDR3 nucleotides read TGCAGTGCTAGAGAAAACAGGGAATGGGAGCAGTACTTC. As protein: CSARENREWEQYF. This chain uses TRBV20-1 with TRBJ2-7, with D perhaps TRBD1 (6 bases). V shed 0 bases and J shed 7 bases, with 13 bases lying between them. The CDR3 spans 13 residues. From germline, CDR1 is DFQATT and CDR2 SNEGSKA (reference sequence).

This clonotype was seen many times. J is TRBJ2-4 and V is TRBV11-2; 8 bases align to TRBD1. J gave up 0 bases and V 4 bases, and 2 bases lay outside the gene matches. CDR1 and CDR2 from the germline V gene are SGHAT and FQNNGV. The CDR3 is made up of 15 amino acids. CDR3 DNA: TGTGCCAGCAGCTACCAGGGGGCAGCCAAAAACATTCAGTACTTC. It specifies CASSYQGAAKNIQYF.

In its sample, this clonotype was seen many times. The chain joins TRBV7-2 to TRBJ2-1; maybe TRBD1 (7 bases). The V gene lost 3 bases and the J gene lost 9 bases, with 12 bases spanning the gap. The germline CDR1 and CDR2 sequences are SGHTA and FQGNSA. This CDR3 has 13 residues. This CDR3 reads CASSFSQGGEQFF. CDR3 sequence (DNA): TGTGCCAGCAGCTTCTCGCAGGGGGGTGAGCAGTTCTTC.